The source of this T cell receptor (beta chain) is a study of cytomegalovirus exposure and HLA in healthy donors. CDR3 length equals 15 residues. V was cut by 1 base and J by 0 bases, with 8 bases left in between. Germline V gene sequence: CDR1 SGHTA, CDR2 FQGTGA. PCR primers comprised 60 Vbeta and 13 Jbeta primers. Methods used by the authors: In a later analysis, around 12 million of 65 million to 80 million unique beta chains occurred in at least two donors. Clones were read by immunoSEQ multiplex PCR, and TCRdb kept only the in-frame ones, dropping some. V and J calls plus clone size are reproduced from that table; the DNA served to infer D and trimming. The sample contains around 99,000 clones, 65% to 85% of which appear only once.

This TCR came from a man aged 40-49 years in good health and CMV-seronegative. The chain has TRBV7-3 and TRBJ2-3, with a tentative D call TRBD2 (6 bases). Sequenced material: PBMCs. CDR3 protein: CASSLSGVSTDTQYF. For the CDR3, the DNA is TGTGCCAGCAGCTTAAGCGGGGTTAGCACAGATACGCAGTATTTT. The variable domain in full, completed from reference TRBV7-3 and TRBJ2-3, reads GAGVSQTPSNKVTEKGKYVELRCDPISGHTALYWYRQSLGQGPEFLIYFQGTGAADDSGLPNDRFFAVRPEGSVSTLKIQRTERGDSAVYLCASSLSGVSTDTQYFGPGTRLTVL.